The 32 T cell receptor beta chains below all came from one sample that was sequenced in a study of shared clonotypes between healthy human individuals. The data were produced by immunoSEQ multiplex PCR, yet TCRdb's version contains in-frame clones alone and is incomplete. In the table there are millions of clones, 90% to 95% of which are singletons. Sequencing was done on a sample of naive CD4+ T cells from PBMCs. This sample's subset: CD45RA+ positively selected. The receptors come from a man aged 18 to 30 in good health. Some clones in this sample may be carry-over from other donors' samples.

This chain uses TRBV5-1 with TRBJ1-5; no firm D call. Germline-derived CDR1 and CDR2 are SGHRS and YFSETQ. CDR3 length equals 13 residues. Trimming stripped 4 bases from V and 6 bases from J, with 11 bases between. The DNA of the CDR3 is TGCGCCAGCAGCCCCGACGGGAGTCAGCCCCAGCATTTT. It codes for CASSPDGSQPQHF.

The chain links TRBV5-1 to TRBJ2-3, with TRBD2 matching 8 bases. This CDR3 spans 16 amino acids. V shed 0 bases and J 1 base; nucleotides not matched to a gene: 4. Per the germline V gene, CDR1 is SGHRS and CDR2 is YFSETQ. As DNA, the CDR3 is TGCGCCAGCAGCTTGGCTATGACTAGCGGCACAGATACGCAGTATTTT. This translates into CASSLAMTSGTDTQYF.

The gene calls are TRBV5-1 and TRBJ2-1; a possible D gene is TRBD2 (5 bases). The CDR3 length is 13 residues. Germline V lookup: CDR1 SGHRS, CDR2 YFSETQ. V lost 3 bases to trimming and J lost 10 bases, with 14 bases between them. CDR3 residues: CASSSAGSPEQFF. The DNA of the CDR3 is TGCGCCAGCAGCTCGGCGGGCTCACCGGAGCAGTTCTTC.

The J gene is TRBJ1-1, the V gene TRBV2; 11 bases fit TRBD1. V shed 3 bases and J 9 bases; nucleotides not matched to a gene: 3. The V gene's germline CDR1 is SNHLY and CDR2 FYNNEI. This CDR3 is 13 amino acids long. CDR3 residues: CASSEGQGVQAFF. CDR3 DNA: TGTGCCAGCAGTGAGGGACAGGGGGTGCAAGCTTTCTTT.

The chain joins TRBV6-1 to TRBJ2-7, with D perhaps matching TRBD2 (5 bases). This CDR3 is 17 amino acids long. V was shortened by 4 bases and J by 0 bases, with 19 bases between the two germline ends. CDR1 MNHNS and CDR2 SASEGT come from the germline V gene. CDR3 region: CASSGLNPGLASYEQYF. The CDR3, as DNA: TGTGCCAGCAGTGGCTTAAATCCGGGATTGGCCTCCTACGAGCAGTACTTC.

On this clone itself: In the same sample, other DNA sequences code for this CDR3. The genes are TRBV6-1 and TRBJ1-2; D unclear. The germline V gene encodes CDR1 MNHNS and CDR2 SASEGT. CDR3 length equals 13 residues. The V end was cut by 5 bases, the J end by 4 bases, with 11 bases between. The CDR3 loop reads CASSSSGRYGYTF. CDR3 coding DNA: TGTGCCAGCAGTTCCTCTGGCCGCTATGGCTACACCTTC.

Concerning this clone: This same CDR3 is encoded by further DNA sequences in the sample. The chain links TRBV7-2 to TRBJ1-1; no reliable D call. V was pared by 0 bases and J by 0 bases, with 8 bases between. The CDR3 has 15 amino acids. In germline, CDR1 is SGHTA, CDR2 FQGNSA. In DNA form, the CDR3 reads TGTGCCAGCAGCTTAGCCGGAGGGTTGAACACTGAAGCTTTCTTT. This codes for CASSLAGGLNTEAFF.

The gene calls are TRBV18 and TRBJ1-1, with TRBD1 matching over 7 bases. The germline V gene has CDR1 KGHSH and CDR2 LQKENI. The CDR3 has 16 amino acids. V shed 3 bases and J 0 bases; nucleotides not matched to a gene: 7. CDR3 sequence: CASSPLRDSLNTEAFF. The CDR3, as DNA: TGTGCCAGCTCACCTCTCCGGGACAGTTTGAACACTGAAGCTTTCTTT.

This chain uses TRBV27 with TRBJ1-5; the match to TRBD1 covers 10 bases. V shed 6 bases and J 3 bases; nucleotides not matched to a gene: 5. Germline V CDR1 and CDR2: MNHEY, SMNVEV (reference sequence). There are 15 residues in the CDR3. CDR3 DNA sequence: TGTGCCAGCAGAACCGGGACAGGGGTCAATCAGCCCCAGCATTTT. Protein product: CASRTGTGVNQPQHF.

The CDR3 protein is CASSLVQGGEQYF. The CDR3 nucleotides read TGCGCCAGCAGCTTGGTACAGGGCGGCGAGCAGTACTTC. The rearrangement links TRBV5-1 to TRBJ2-7, with a possible D match to TRBD1 (6 bases). The CDR3 runs 13 residues. Trimming cost V 0 bases and J 6 bases, with 10 bases left between them. CDR1 and CDR2 (germline): SGHRS, YFSETQ. The variable domain in full, with the rest retrieved from reference TRBV5-1 and TRBJ2-7, is KAGVTQTPRYLIKTRGQQVTLSCSPISGHRSVSWYQQTPGQGLQFLFEYFSETQRNKGNFPGRFSGRQFSNSRSEMNVSTLELGDSALYLCASSLVQGGEQYFGPGTRLTVT.

As for this clone: The same CDR3 can be traced to other DNA sequences in this sample. The chain joins TRBV20-1 to TRBJ2-7; unclear D gene. V gave up 5 bases and J gave up 4 bases, with 9 bases separating them. This CDR3 contains 11 residues. CDR1 DFQATT and CDR2 SNEGSKA come from the germline V gene (reference sequence). CDR3: CSARSRYEQYF. The CDR3 DNA sequence: TGCAGTGCTCGGAGCCGATACGAGCAGTACTTC.

The V gene is TRBV18, the J gene TRBJ1-1, with D possibly TRBD1 on 6 matching bases. From germline, CDR1 is KGHSH and CDR2 LQKENI. This CDR3 is 13 amino acids long. The V end was cut by 6 bases, the J end by 5 bases, with 13 bases between. CDR3 coding DNA: TGTGCCAGCTCCCGCAACAGGGAGACTGAAGCTTTCTTT. This gives the protein CASSRNRETEAFF.

V and J are TRBV18 and TRBJ2-3, with 7 bases that match TRBD2. Germline-derived CDR1 and CDR2 are KGHSH and LQKENI. The CDR3 totals 15 residues. The J segment lost 5 bases and the V segment lost 2 bases, leaving 7 bases of the junction unmatched. CDR3 protein: CASSPGAGEVDTQYF. CDR3 coding DNA: TGTGCCAGCTCACCAGGCGCGGGAGAGGTAGATACGCAGTATTTT. The whole variable domain, remainder taken from reference TRBV18 and TRBJ2-3, is NAGVMQNPRHLVRRRGQEARLRCSPMKGHSHVYWYRQLPEEGLKFMVYLQKENIIDESGMPKERFSAEFPKEGPSILRIQQVVRGDSAAYFCASSPGAGEVDTQYFGPGTRLTVL.

Here the CDR3 DNA reads TGCGCCAGCAGCTTGGACGGGGAGAATGAGCAGTTCTTC. This translates into CASSLDGENEQFF. The gene calls are TRBV5-1 and TRBJ2-1; D possibly corresponds to TRBD2 (5 bases). There are 13 residues in the CDR3. V was trimmed by 0 bases and J by 7 bases, leaving 8 bases between them. From germline, CDR1 is SGHRS and CDR2 YFSETQ.

This chain joins TRBV18 and TRBJ2-1, with TRBD1 matching 9 bases. The CDR3 consists of 15 residues. In germline, CDR1 is KGHSH, CDR2 LQKENI. The J segment lost 8 bases and the V segment lost 0 bases, leaving 5 bases of the junction unmatched. The CDR3 sequence is CASSPPMGQGHEQFF. CDR3 nucleotide sequence: TGTGCCAGCTCACCACCGATGGGACAGGGCCATGAGCAGTTCTTC.

Regarding this clone: Additional DNA sequences in this sample encode the identical CDR3. The chain recombines TRBV29-1 with TRBJ1-1, with D hard to call. V was clipped by 4 bases and J by 2 bases, with 11 bases between them. The CDR3 extends over 13 amino acids. Germline V gives CDR1 SQVTM, CDR2 ANQGSEA. CDR3 coding DNA: TGCAGCGTTGCCGGACTCTTAAACACTGAAGCTTTCTTT. Encoded protein: CSVAGLLNTEAFF.

The chain recombines TRBV19 with TRBJ2-3, with 7 bases aligning to TRBD1. CDR1 is LNHDA, CDR2 SQIVND, per germline (reference sequence). This CDR3 spans 14 amino acids. The V and J ends lost 10 bases and 0 bases, in that order; junction bases with no gene match: 7. CDR3 DNA sequence: TGTGCCACCTGGGACAGTTCTAGCACAGATACGCAGTATTTT. Protein product: CATWDSSSTDTQYF.

The rearrangement joins TRBV28 to TRBJ1-5; D is uncertain. CDR1 and CDR2 from the germline V gene are MDHEN and SYDVKM. V was shortened by 7 bases and J by 4 bases, with 11 bases between the two germline ends. CDR3 size: 13 residues. The CDR3 spells CASKVANNQPQHF. The CDR3 nucleotides read TGTGCCAGCAAGGTGGCGAATAATCAGCCCCAGCATTTT. Using reference TRBV28 and TRBJ1-5 for the parts outside the CDR3, the full variable domain is DVKVTQSSRYLVKRTGEKVFLECVQDMDHENMFWYRQDPGLGLRLIYFSYDVKMKEKGDIPEGYSVSREKKERFSLILESASTNQTSMYLCASKVANNQPQHFGDGTRLSIL.

The chain is built from TRBV7-2 and TRBJ2-3; 9 nucleotides match TRBD1. This CDR3 contains 13 residues. Trimming removed 4 bases from V and 9 bases from J; junction bases left unmatched: 5. In germline, CDR1 is SGHTA, CDR2 FQGNSA. In DNA form, the CDR3 reads TGTGCCAGCAGCTATGGGGACAGGGACACGCAGTATTTT. Translation: CASSYGDRDTQYF.

On this clone: This same CDR3 is encoded by further DNA sequences in the sample. The chain combines TRBV5-1 with TRBJ2-7; 7 bases are a match to TRBD1. V shed 4 bases and J 3 bases; nucleotides not matched to a gene: 4. The germline CDR1 and CDR2 sequences are SGHRS and YFSETQ. The CDR3 runs 13 residues. CDR3 amino acids: CASSRDRDYEQYF. The CDR3 nucleotides read TGCGCCAGCAGCCGGGACAGAGACTACGAGCAGTACTTC.

This clone is a singleton in its sample. The chain joins TRBV15 to TRBJ1-4; no reliable D call. The CDR3 is 12 amino acids. V gave up 1 base and J gave up 8 bases, with 5 bases separating them. Germline assignment: CDR1 LNHNV and CDR2 YYDKDF (reference sequence). The CDR3 DNA follows: TGTGCCACCAGCAGAGTCTACGAAAAACTGTTTTTT. Its translation is CATSRVYEKLFF.

This chain joins TRBV5-4 and TRBJ2-1; D is uncertain. The CDR3 is 13 amino acids. Germline-derived CDR1 and CDR2 are SGHNT and YYREEE (reference sequence). Between the trimmed V and J ends, which lost 4 bases and 6 bases, there was a span of 11 bases. CDR3 sequence reads: CASSGRYSNEQFF. The CDR3 coding sequence is TGTGCCAGCAGCGGCAGGTATAGCAATGAGCAGTTCTTC.

In its sample, this clone was seen once. The chain employs TRBV28 and TRBJ2-3, with 11 bases aligning to TRBD2. Germline loops: CDR1 MDHEN, CDR2 SYDVKM. The V gene end was trimmed by 6 bases and the J gene end by 0 bases; junction bases not matched to a gene: 11. This CDR3 is built from 18 residues. The CDR3 loop is CASSLRLAGGISTDTQYF. The CDR3 region has the DNA TGTGCCAGCAGCCTCAGGTTAGCGGGAGGGATTAGCACAGATACGCAGTATTTT.

Only one count was recorded for this clone. This chain joins TRBV4-3 and TRBJ1-2; D unclear. The V gene's germline CDR1 is LGHNA and CDR2 YSLEER. The CDR3 runs 13 residues. Trimming took off 1 base at V and 2 bases at J, with 5 bases between the two ends. The CDR3 sequence: CASSQGWNYGYTF. CDR3 nucleotide sequence: TGCGCCAGCAGCCAAGGTTGGAACTATGGCTACACCTTC.

This clone has more than one count but fewer than ten. V is TRBV9 and J is TRBJ1-1, with 11 bases fitting TRBD1. Trimming at V came to 3 bases and at J to 4 bases, leaving 11 bases not matched to a gene. The CDR3 loop spans 17 amino acids. Germline V CDR1 and CDR2: SGDLS, YYNGEE. The CDR3 nucleotides read TGTGCCAGCAGCGCCCTAGGACAGGGGGCGCCCTTCACTGAAGCTTTCTTT. It encodes CASSALGQGAPFTEAFF.

The chain employs TRBV10-2 and TRBJ1-1; D gene ambiguous. The CDR3 length is 17 residues. Per the germline V gene, CDR1 is WSHSY and CDR2 is SAAADI. The V end was cut by 0 bases, the J end by 6 bases, with 20 bases between. CDR3 sequence reads: CASSESTGGLRRAEAFF. CDR3 in DNA: TGCGCCAGCAGTGAGTCGACTGGCGGGCTTCGAAGGGCTGAAGCTTTCTTT.

This chain connects TRBV9 to TRBJ1-3; no clear D. The CDR3 covers 17 residues. Trimming shortened V by 3 bases and J by 3 bases, and 19 bases separated the two germline ends. Germline V gene data show CDR1 as SGDLS and CDR2 as YYNGEE. CDR3 sequence reads: CASSAKGGSWGGNTIYF. The DNA for the CDR3 is TGTGCCAGCAGCGCGAAGGGCGGGTCATGGGGTGGAAACACCATATATTTT.

The CDR3 DNA reads TGTGCCAGCTCATTACTAGCGGCGAACACCGGGGAGCTGTTTTTT. This codes for CASSLLAANTGELFF. V usage is TRBV18 and J usage is TRBJ2-2; 8 bases line up with TRBD2. The CDR3 is 15 amino acids. The junction had 2 bases not matched to a gene; V was cut back by 5 bases and J by 0 bases. Germline CDR1 and CDR2: KGHSH and LQKENI. The full variable domain, its missing parts supplied by reference TRBV18 and TRBJ2-2, is NAGVMQNPRHLVRRRGQEARLRCSPMKGHSHVYWYRQLPEEGLKFMVYLQKENIIDESGMPKERFSAEFPKEGPSILRIQQVVRGDSAAYFCASSLLAANTGELFFGEGSRLTVL.

The genes are TRBV25-1 and TRBJ1-2; D not resolved. The CDR3 covers 14 residues. V gave up 4 bases and J gave up 2 bases, with 11 bases separating them. Germline CDR1 MGHDK, CDR2 SYGVNS. The CDR3 loop reads CASSGGGRNYGYTF. Here the CDR3 DNA reads TGTGCCAGCAGTGGAGGCGGGAGAAACTATGGCTACACCTTC.

The chain recombines TRBV4-2 with TRBJ2-1; 8 bases agree with TRBD2. Trimming took 3 bases from V and 3 from J; bases not matched to a gene: 10. The CDR3 sequence is 17 residues long. Germline assignment: CDR1 LGHNA and CDR2 YNFKEQ. DNA of the CDR3: TGTGCCAGCAGCCACTCCCATAGCGGGACGGACTACAATGAGCAGTTCTTC. This sequence encodes CASSHSHSGTDYNEQFF.

The chain joins TRBV18 to TRBJ1-2; D is ambiguous. Germline V gene sequence: CDR1 KGHSH, CDR2 LQKENI. The CDR3 has 16 amino acids. V lost 3 bases and J 5 bases, leaving 19 bases between the germline ends. CDR3 loop: CASSPSLFDLEYGYTF. CDR3 coding DNA: TGTGCCAGCTCACCGTCATTATTCGACCTAGAATATGGCTACACCTTC. The variable domain in full, completed from reference TRBV18 and TRBJ1-2, reads NAGVMQNPRHLVRRRGQEARLRCSPMKGHSHVYWYRQLPEEGLKFMVYLQKENIIDESGMPKERFSAEFPKEGPSILRIQQVVRGDSAAYFCASSPSLFDLEYGYTFGSGTRLTVV.

The chain joins TRBV28 to TRBJ1-2, with D tentatively TRBD1 (6 bases). The ends were cut back, 7 bases at V and 7 bases at J, with 10 bases in the middle. The germline V gene encodes CDR1 MDHEN and CDR2 SYDVKM. The CDR3 runs to 11 residues. The CDR3 here is CASILRGGYTF. The CDR3, as DNA: TGTGCCAGCATCCTCAGGGGTGGCTACACCTTC.